The present entry profiles one T cell receptor (beta chain) with its context. The authors' processing: Reference gene primer amplification gave estimated nucleated cell counts. The data were produced by immunoSEQ multiplex PCR, yet TCRdb's version contains in-frame clones alone and is incomplete. Clonal size and the V and J genes are those of that table, whereas D and trimming came from the DNA. Of about 80,000 clones listed, around 82% are singletons. These data originate in a study of blood T cell repertoires in COVID-19. Study information: Sites across the United States, Italy and Spain contributed samples from acute and convalescent COVID-19. PBMCs, B-cell-depleted T cells, or T cells provided the cDNA or gDNA that made up the material.

Germline V CDR1 and CDR2: MNHEY, SVGAGI. V was trimmed by 4 bases and J by 2 bases, leaving 9 bases between them. This CDR3 spans 14 amino acids. This sequence originates from a human donor in a cohort sampled during active COVID-19. The chain combines TRBV6-5 with TRBJ1-5; D is possibly TRBD1 (5 bases). The sample comprised peripheral blood. CDR3 protein: CASSFQGGNQPQHF. The CDR3 region has the DNA TGTGCCAGCAGTTTTCAGGGCGGCAATCAGCCCCAGCATTTT.